The rows below give T cell receptor beta chains drawn from one sample of a study of blood T cells in healthy people across ages. TCRdb ran MiXCR on the 5' RACE reads and lists one entry per CDR3 protein. The data show approximately 600,000 distinct CDR3 sequences, around 54% seen once. Sequenced sample: blood. The receptor source for this set is a man between 60 and 70 years old in good health. Both conserved end residues are part of each CDR3. Each record gives: D gene, J gene, V gene, clone size, CDR3 DNA, CDR3 protein. D genes are given only for firm matches. Clone sizes are given selectively: once, few, many, or a class where the clone is expanded.

d_gene: NA; j_gene: TRBJ2-7; v_gene: TRBV7-2; abundance: NA; CDR3nt: TGTGCCAGCAGCCTCAATGCTAGGGCACCCTACGAGCAGTACTTC; CDR3aa: CASSLNARAPYEQYF
d_gene: TRBD1; j_gene: TRBJ2-1; v_gene: TRBV6-2/TRBV6-3; abundance: NA; CDR3nt: TGTGCCAGCAGTACCCGGGACAGGGCTTCCAATGAGCAGTTCTTC; CDR3aa: CASSTRDRASNEQFF
d_gene: NA; j_gene: TRBJ1-2; v_gene: TRBV7-9; abundance: NA; CDR3nt: TGTGCCAGCAGCCTAGAGAGGGGCTACACCTTC; CDR3aa: CASSLERGYTF
d_gene: TRBD2; j_gene: TRBJ2-7; v_gene: TRBV2; abundance: NA; CDR3nt: TGTGCCAGCAACGCGTGGACTAGCGGCGGGTACGAGCAGTACTTC; CDR3aa: CASNAWTSGGYEQYF
d_gene: NA; j_gene: TRBJ2-4; v_gene: TRBV20-1; abundance: few; CDR3nt: TGCAGTGGGGGGATCCTAGCCAAAAACATTCAGTACTTC; CDR3aa: CSGGILAKNIQYF
d_gene: NA; j_gene: TRBJ1-1; v_gene: TRBV2; abundance: NA; CDR3nt: TGTGCCAGCAGTTCGAAGACAGGAAAGAACACTGAAGCTTTCTTT; CDR3aa: CASSSKTGKNTEAFF
d_gene: NA; j_gene: TRBJ2-5; v_gene: TRBV18; abundance: many; CDR3nt: TGTGCCAGCAGCCCAGGACACCAAGAGACCCAGTACTTC; CDR3aa: CASSPGHQETQYF
d_gene: NA; j_gene: TRBJ1-5; v_gene: TRBV20-1; abundance: NA; CDR3nt: TGCAGTGCGGAGGGCACAGGGTTTAGCAATCAGCCCCAGCATTTT; CDR3aa: CSAEGTGFSNQPQHF
d_gene: NA; j_gene: TRBJ1-1; v_gene: TRBV29-1; abundance: NA; CDR3nt: TGCAGCGTTGAAGGTTGGGCTTCTGAAGCTTTCTTT; CDR3aa: CSVEGWASEAFF
d_gene: NA; j_gene: TRBJ1-1; v_gene: TRBV4-1; abundance: NA; CDR3nt: TGCGCCAGCAGCCAAGATACGGGTTTAGCTGAAGCTTTCTTT; CDR3aa: CASSQDTGLAEAFF
d_gene: NA; j_gene: TRBJ2-7; v_gene: TRBV5-1; abundance: few; CDR3nt: TGCGCCAGCAGCCAATCCCCGGGGCTAAGCTCCTACGAGCAGTACTTC; CDR3aa: CASSQSPGLSSYEQYF
d_gene: NA; j_gene: TRBJ2-6; v_gene: TRBV2; abundance: NA; CDR3nt: TGTGCCAGCAAGTCGTGGACATTTCTCTCTGGGGCCAACGTCCTGACTTTC; CDR3aa: CASKSWTFLSGANVLTF
d_gene: NA; j_gene: TRBJ2-1; v_gene: TRBV29-1; abundance: NA; CDR3nt: TGCAGCGCGGGCGGCGCCAGCTCCTACAATGAGCAGTTCTTC; CDR3aa: CSAGGASSYNEQFF
d_gene: NA; j_gene: TRBJ2-4; v_gene: TRBV9; abundance: few; CDR3nt: TGTGCCAGCAGCGGATCGGGACCGATTCAGTACTTC; CDR3aa: CASSGSGPIQYF
d_gene: NA; j_gene: TRBJ2-1; v_gene: TRBV24-1; abundance: once; CDR3nt: TGTGCCACCAGTGCCCAGGCGGTGGGTCGCAATGAGCAGTTCTTC; CDR3aa: CATSAQAVGRNEQFF
d_gene: TRBD1; j_gene: TRBJ1-1; v_gene: TRBV6-5; abundance: few; CDR3nt: TGTGCCAGCAGTCTCTCTCAGGGGGCGGGCACTGAAGCTTTCTTT; CDR3aa: CASSLSQGAGTEAFF
d_gene: NA; j_gene: TRBJ2-6; v_gene: TRBV11-2; abundance: NA; CDR3nt: TGTGCCAGCACCCCTCGGGCCTTCTCTGGGGCCAACGTCCTGACTTTC; CDR3aa: CASTPRAFSGANVLTF
d_gene: NA; j_gene: TRBJ2-5; v_gene: TRBV6-6; abundance: NA; CDR3nt: TGTGCCAGCAGTTACTCGTACAGCCAAGAGACCCAGTACTTC; CDR3aa: CASSYSYSQETQYF
d_gene: NA; j_gene: TRBJ2-7; v_gene: TRBV6-6; abundance: few; CDR3nt: TGTGCCAGCCGGACAGATTCCTCCTACGAGCAGTACTTC; CDR3aa: CASRTDSSYEQYF
d_gene: TRBD2; j_gene: TRBJ2-1; v_gene: TRBV4-2; abundance: NA; CDR3nt: TGTGCCAGCAGCCAAATCGGGGGGGGATTCGGCGATGAGCAGTTCTTC; CDR3aa: CASSQIGGGFGDEQFF
d_gene: NA; j_gene: TRBJ2-1; v_gene: TRBV20-1; abundance: NA; CDR3nt: TGCAGTGCTAGAGATGTTTACTATTCCTACAATGAGCAGTTCTTC; CDR3aa: CSARDVYYSYNEQFF
d_gene: NA; j_gene: TRBJ2-7; v_gene: TRBV10-1; abundance: NA; CDR3nt: TGCGCCAGCAGCCCGGGACAAACCCCCGCGGACGAGCAGTACTTC; CDR3aa: CASSPGQTPADEQYF
d_gene: TRBD2; j_gene: TRBJ2-5; v_gene: TRBV6-5; abundance: NA; CDR3nt: TGTGCCAGCAGTTACTCGGCCGGGACTAGGCGGCAAGAGACCCAGTACTTC; CDR3aa: CASSYSAGTRRQETQYF
d_gene: NA; j_gene: TRBJ2-5; v_gene: TRBV29-1; abundance: NA; CDR3nt: TGCAGCGTTAGAGGCAGGAGCCAAGAGACCCAGTACTTC; CDR3aa: CSVRGRSQETQYF
d_gene: TRBD1; j_gene: TRBJ2-5; v_gene: TRBV11-1; abundance: NA; CDR3nt: TGTGCCAGCAGCTCGGACAGGGATAAGAGACCCCAGTACTTC; CDR3aa: CASSSDRDKRPQYF
d_gene: NA; j_gene: TRBJ2-1; v_gene: TRBV20-1; abundance: NA; CDR3nt: TGCAGTGCTAGTCTCGCATACAATGAGCAGTTCTTC; CDR3aa: CSASLAYNEQFF
d_gene: TRBD2; j_gene: TRBJ2-1; v_gene: TRBV5-1; abundance: NA; CDR3nt: TGCGCCAGCAAGATAGCGGGGGCTTACAATGAGCAGTTCTTC; CDR3aa: CASKIAGAYNEQFF
d_gene: NA; j_gene: TRBJ2-2; v_gene: TRBV10-1; abundance: NA; CDR3nt: TGCGCCAGCAGTGAGGTCCTAGATACCGGGGAGCTGTTTTTT; CDR3aa: CASSEVLDTGELFF
d_gene: NA; j_gene: TRBJ2-1; v_gene: TRBV13; abundance: NA; CDR3nt: TGTGCCAGCAGCCGAGGGGACACTGAAGAGACCCAGTTCTTC; CDR3aa: CASSRGDTEETQFF
d_gene: TRBD2; j_gene: TRBJ2-3; v_gene: TRBV6-5; abundance: NA; CDR3nt: TGTGCCAGCAGGGTAGCGGGAGGGATGGTAGATACGCAGTATTTT; CDR3aa: CASRVAGGMVDTQYF
d_gene: NA; j_gene: TRBJ2-5; v_gene: TRBV5-1; abundance: NA; CDR3nt: TGCGCCAGCAGCTCCGGAGCGGCAGGGTGGGGCCAAGAGACCCAGTACTTC; CDR3aa: CASSSGAAGWGQETQYF
d_gene: TRBD1; j_gene: TRBJ2-3; v_gene: TRBV10-3; abundance: NA; CDR3nt: TGTGCCAGTAGACAGGGCGCTAGTTCTATTACAGATACGCAGTATTTT; CDR3aa: CASRQGASSITDTQYF
d_gene: TRBD1; j_gene: TRBJ1-5; v_gene: TRBV10-3; abundance: NA; CDR3nt: TGTGCCATCAGAGCGGGCCCCTTGACAGGGGGCGCGGGGGCAAATCAGCCCCAGCATTTT; CDR3aa: CAIRAGPLTGGAGANQPQHF
d_gene: TRBD1; j_gene: TRBJ2-1; v_gene: TRBV5-1; abundance: few; CDR3nt: TGCGCCAGCAGTTTGGGACAGGGAATTTCCCATGAGCAGTTCTTC; CDR3aa: CASSLGQGISHEQFF
d_gene: NA; j_gene: TRBJ2-2; v_gene: TRBV12-3/TRBV12-4; abundance: NA; CDR3nt: TGTGCCAGCAGCCAACAGCTTTGGGACACCGGGGAGCTGTTTTTT; CDR3aa: CASSQQLWDTGELFF
d_gene: NA; j_gene: TRBJ1-2; v_gene: TRBV10-3; abundance: many; CDR3nt: TGTGCCATCAGTGAGTCGGGTCTTATCGCGGGGAGCTATGGCTACACCTTC; CDR3aa: CAISESGLIAGSYGYTF
d_gene: NA; j_gene: TRBJ1-2; v_gene: TRBV20-1; abundance: NA; CDR3nt: TGCAGTCCCTACAGGGCCGGAGGTGGCTACACCTTC; CDR3aa: CSPYRAGGGYTF
d_gene: NA; j_gene: TRBJ2-5; v_gene: TRBV29-1; abundance: few; CDR3nt: TGCAGCGTTGAGCGAAGGGGGGAGACCCAGTACTTC; CDR3aa: CSVERRGETQYF
d_gene: TRBD1; j_gene: TRBJ2-5; v_gene: TRBV27; abundance: few; CDR3nt: TGTGCCAGCAGGCCTGGGACAGACGTCGCCTGGGAGCAGTACTTC; CDR3aa: CASRPGTDVAWEQYF
d_gene: NA; j_gene: TRBJ2-5; v_gene: TRBV6-5; abundance: few; CDR3nt: TGTGCCAGCAGTTACGGTCCCAGGGGAGAGACCCAGTACTTC; CDR3aa: CASSYGPRGETQYF
d_gene: TRBD2; j_gene: TRBJ2-5; v_gene: TRBV20-1; abundance: NA; CDR3nt: TGCAGCGCTAGGGCCCCTAGCGGGGGGACCCAAGAGACCCAGTACTTC; CDR3aa: CSARAPSGGTQETQYF
d_gene: NA; j_gene: TRBJ2-4; v_gene: TRBV6-6; abundance: many; CDR3nt: TGTGCCAGCACCCTGGATGGACTTCAGTACTTC; CDR3aa: CASTLDGLQYF
d_gene: NA; j_gene: TRBJ2-6; v_gene: TRBV7-2; abundance: few; CDR3nt: TGTGCCAGCAGCATGGGACACTTCTCTGGGGCCAACGTCCTGACTTTC; CDR3aa: CASSMGHFSGANVLTF
d_gene: TRBD2; j_gene: TRBJ2-2; v_gene: TRBV9; abundance: NA; CDR3nt: TGTGCCAGCAGCGGGGGACTAGCGGGGGACACCGGGGAGCTGTTTTTT; CDR3aa: CASSGGLAGDTGELFF
d_gene: TRBD1; j_gene: TRBJ2-6; v_gene: TRBV5-1; abundance: NA; CDR3nt: TGCGCCAGCTGTAGGACAGGGGGCAAGACTGGGGCCAACGTCCTGACTTTC; CDR3aa: CASCRTGGKTGANVLTF
d_gene: NA; j_gene: TRBJ1-6; v_gene: TRBV12-3/TRBV12-4; abundance: NA; CDR3nt: TGTGCCAGCACCGAATCACGGCGTTCACCCCTCCACTTT; CDR3aa: CASTESRRSPLHF
d_gene: NA; j_gene: TRBJ2-3; v_gene: TRBV4-1; abundance: NA; CDR3nt: TGCGCCAGCAGCCAAGACTCGCAGGACTTAACAGATACGCAGTATTTT; CDR3aa: CASSQDSQDLTDTQYF